This TCR beta chain was sequenced in a study of CD8+CD57+ T cells in acquired aplastic anemia. General study findings and limits: With respect to CD8+ Simpson's diversity, patients and controls did not differ significantly.

Of note for this clonotype: Its antigen remains unknown.

The TCR beta profiling, which covered VDJ combination and CDR3 sequence, was carried out using genomic DNA as the template. TCRdb itself ran the reads through MiXCR, one entry per CDR3 protein. The sample consists of about 180,000 distinct CDR3 sequences, less than 55% of them appearing once. This receptor was obtained from a human donor in good health. The specimen sequenced was sorted CD4+, CD8+, or CD8+CD57+ T cells (not recorded which) from PBMCs.

The CDR3 bases are TGCGCCAGCAGCTTGGTGGGAATCTCTGGAAACACCATATATTTT. It encodes CASSLVGISGNTIYF. The rearrangement uses TRBV5-1 and TRBJ1-3; D ambiguous. This CDR3 is built from 15 residues. V shed 0 bases and J shed 0 bases, with 7 bases lying between them. Germline CDR1 is SGHRS and CDR2 is YFSETQ.